These 8 T cell receptor beta chains came from one sample sequenced in a study of T-cell memory formation after mild COVID-19. TCRdb itself ran the 5' RACE reads through MiXCR, one entry per CDR3 protein. The sample records hundreds of thousands of distinct CDR3 sequences, approximately 21% being singletons. Specimen: PBMCs or a T cell subset sorted from them (not recorded which). The receptors derive from an adult woman who had mild COVID-19 (a few samples of this study predate the infection). Cell type and time point are not known.

This clonotype was recorded a few times. The chain couples TRBV7-3 to TRBJ2-1, with D perhaps matching TRBD1 or TRBD2 (5 bases each). The CDR3 loop spans 16 amino acids. The V gene lost 0 bases and the J gene lost 8 bases, with 17 bases spanning the gap. Germline CDR1 reads SGHTA; CDR2 reads FQGTGA. In DNA form, the CDR3 reads TGTGCCAGCAGCTTAACGTCCAGGGAGCCCTTCTATGAGCAGTTCTTC. This translates into CASSLTSREPFYEQFF.

This clonotype showed up just a few times. V gene TRBV7-2 combines with J gene TRBJ2-3; weak D call: TRBD1 (7 bases). CDR3 length: 17 amino acids. Trimming cost V 5 bases and J 0 bases, with 18 bases left between them. Germline V CDR1 and CDR2: SGHTA, FQGNSA. CDR3 sequence: CASSPRTGLTSTDTQYF. The DNA of the CDR3 is TGTGCCAGCAGCCCGCGGACAGGACTAACTAGCACAGATACGCAGTATTTT.

V is TRBV7-9 and J is TRBJ1-1; D is undetermined. Germline values: CDR1 SEHNR, CDR2 FQNEAQ (reference sequence). The V end was cut by 5 bases, the J end by 3 bases, with 13 bases between. The CDR3 covers 14 residues. CDR3 nucleotides: TGTGCCAGCAGCCCCCGGGGTGGGCACACTGAAGCTTTCTTT. Translating gives CASSPRGGHTEAFF.

This chain joins TRBV25-1 and TRBJ2-3; 9 nucleotides line up with TRBD2. This CDR3 region has 18 residues. Trimming cost V 1 base and J 2 bases; bases outside gene matches: 10. The germline gives CDR1 MGHDK, CDR2 SYGVNS. Here the CDR3 DNA reads TGTGCCAGCAGTGAATCTGGGCGGCTAGCGGGATTCACAGATACGCAGTATTTT. The encoded protein is CASSESGRLAGFTDTQYF.

The chain couples TRBV10-3 to TRBJ1-3; 9 nucleotides match TRBD1. The CDR3 covers 14 residues. Germline CDR1 reads ENHRY; CDR2 reads SYGVKD. The trim removed 4 bases at V and 2 bases at J, leaving 0 bases unmatched. CDR3 in amino acids: CAISGTGAGNTIYF. CDR3 nucleotide sequence: TGTGCCATCAGTGGGACAGGGGCTGGAAACACCATATATTTT.

The chain combines TRBV20-1 with TRBJ1-1, with D tentatively TRBD1 (6 bases). CDR1 is DFQATT, CDR2 SNEGSKA, per germline (reference sequence). The CDR3 covers 13 residues. V lost 3 bases and J 1 base, leaving 9 bases between the germline ends. CDR3 DNA sequence: TGCAGTGCTAGCCTACAGGGGAACACTGAAGCTTTCTTT. It encodes CSASLQGNTEAFF.

This clonotype was detected a few times. The genes are TRBV9 and TRBJ2-2; D may correspond to TRBD1 or TRBD2 (6 bases each). V gave up 7 bases and J gave up 1 base, with 11 bases separating them. Germline-derived CDR1 and CDR2 are SGDLS and YYNGEE. This CDR3 is built from 14 residues. DNA for the CDR3: TGTGCCAGCGCCCGGGGGCGGAACACCGGGGAGCTGTTTTTT. As protein: CASARGRNTGELFF. The complete variable domain, with remaining parts taken from reference TRBV9 and TRBJ2-2, reads DSGVTQTPKHLITATGQRVTLRCSPRSGDLSVYWYQQSLDQGLQFLIQYYNGEERAKGNILERFSAQQFPDLHSELNLSSLELGDSALYFCASARGRNTGELFFGEGSRLTVL.

The rearrangement joins TRBV12-3 or TRBV12-4 to TRBJ1-1, with TRBD1 matching 8 bases. This CDR3 is 15 amino acids long. The V gene end was trimmed by 5 bases and the J gene end by 5 bases; junction bases not matched to a gene: 10. CDR3 loop: CASSTRTGRGTEAFF. CDR3 coding DNA: TGTGCCAGCAGTACGCGGACAGGGCGAGGGACTGAAGCTTTCTTT.